Listed below are T cell receptor beta chains from one sample, sequenced in a study of graft-versus-host responses after intestinal transplantation. Method: immunoSEQ multiplex PCR; TCRdb's copy keeps in-frame clones and lacks some. In the table there are about 16,000 clones, around 90% of which are singletons. The material was PBMCs, obtained approximately 110 days after intestinal transplant. These receptors came from a human patient who received an intestinal transplant, so some T cells may come from the graft donor. Both conserved end residues are part of each CDR3. The order of the fields is D gene, clone size, J gene, V gene, CDR3 protein, CDR3 DNA. D genes are given only for firm matches. Size is omitted from some rows. Given values are once, few, many or a class for expanded clones.

TRBD1 | NA | TRBJ1-4 | TRBV27 | CASSSWTGDEKLFF | TGTGCCAGCAGTTCGTGGACAGGGGATGAAAAACTGTTTTTT
TRBD2 | NA | TRBJ2-5 | TRBV30 | CAWSPGLATETQYF | TGTGCCTGGAGTCCGGGACTAGCGACGGAGACCCAGTACTTC
NA | NA | TRBJ2-2 | TRBV7-8 | CASSLYRAPGTNTGELFF | TGTGCCAGCAGCTTATACAGAGCCCCGGGGACGAACACCGGGGAGCTGTTTTTT
NA | NA | TRBJ1-1 | TRBV15 | CATSRDRGLNSKNTEAFF | TGTGCCACCAGCAGAGATCGGGGCTTGAACAGTAAGAACACTGAAGCTTTCTTT
NA | NA | TRBJ2-7 | TRBV19 | CASGYGPGDSEQYF | TGTGCCAGTGGATACGGCCCAGGGGACTCCGAGCAGTACTTC
NA | NA | TRBJ2-7 | TRBV4-3 | CASSQRRGYEQYF | TGCGCCAGCAGCCAACGTAGGGGCTACGAGCAGTACTTC
NA | NA | TRBJ2-5 | TRBV2 | CASKNFRETQYF | TGTGCCAGCAAAAACTTCCGAGAGACCCAGTACTTC
TRBD2 | NA | TRBJ2-4 | TRBV4-2 | CASSQVVPSGSGIQYF | TGTGCCAGCAGCCAAGTGGTCCCTAGCGGTAGTGGCATTCAGTACTTC
TRBD2 | NA | TRBJ2-7 | TRBV7-9 | CASSYPSLAGSYEQYF | TGTGCCAGCAGCTATCCGTCGCTAGCGGGATCCTACGAGCAGTACTTC
NA | NA | TRBJ1-3 | TRBV28 | CAIDRNSGNTIYF | TGTGCCATCGACAGGAACTCTGGAAACACCATATATTTT
NA | NA | TRBJ2-5 | TRBV29-1 | CSVDGQGRETQYF | TGCAGCGTTGATGGCCAGGGGAGAGAGACCCAGTACTTC
NA | NA | TRBJ1-2 | TRBV2 | CASSESGNGQTNYGYTF | TGTGCCAGCAGTGAATCTGGGAATGGACAGACTAACTATGGCTACACCTTC
NA | NA | TRBJ2-1 | TRBV4-1 | CASSQDQTAYNEQFF | TGCGCCAGCAGCCAAGACCAGACAGCCTACAATGAGCAGTTCTTC
TRBD1 | NA | TRBJ2-7 | TRBV6-5 | CASRQDRELLYEQYF | TGTGCCAGCAGACAGGACAGGGAGCTCCTCTACGAGCAGTACTTC
NA | once | TRBJ2-5 | TRBV7-9 | CASRTGQETQYF | TGTGCCAGCAGAACCGGTCAAGAGACCCAGTACTTC
NA | NA | TRBJ2-7 | TRBV6-1 | CASSEAFSGGYEQYF | TGTGCCAGCAGTGAAGCCTTCTCTGGGGGCTACGAGCAGTACTTC
TRBD1 | NA | TRBJ1-2 | TRBV6-6 | CASRGTGYGYTF | TGTGCCAGCAGAGGGACAGGCTATGGCTACACCTTC